The rows below give T cell receptor beta chains drawn from one sample of a study of T cell repertoires in cytomegalovirus infection. TCRdb independently ran MiXCR on the reads; one entry per CDR3 protein. In the table there are 300,000 to 400,000 distinct CDR3 sequences, over 7.5% of which are singletons. The sequenced sample consisted of PBMCs. The source of these receptors is a human donor in good health (CMV status not recorded). Some clones in this sample may be carry-over from other donors' samples. Both conserved end residues are trimmed from each CDR3.

J gene: TRBJ2-3
V gene: TRBV11-2
CDR3 protein: ASRPHPGLADTQY

J gene: TRBJ1-3
V gene: TRBV20-1
CDR3 protein: SAYNRNSGNTIY

J gene: TRBJ2-3
V gene: TRBV18
CDR3 protein: ASSVRDSSTDTQY

J gene: TRBJ1-2
V gene: TRBV7-2
CDR3 protein: ASSLAGIYGYT

J gene: TRBJ2-3
V gene: TRBV7-2
CDR3 protein: ASSPLAEITTDTQY

J gene: TRBJ1-1
V gene: TRBV7-2
CDR3 protein: ASSLALVRVNTEAF

J gene: TRBJ2-1
V gene: TRBV9
CDR3 protein: ASSVSGGATYGEQF

J gene: TRBJ2-7
V gene: TRBV28
CDR3 protein: ASSFTGAPPYEQY

J gene: TRBJ2-7
V gene: TRBV11-2
CDR3 protein: ASSLFSSGAFYEQY

J gene: TRBJ1-5
V gene: TRBV24-1
CDR3 protein: ATSPGQLNQPQH

J gene: TRBJ2-7
V gene: TRBV7-2
CDR3 protein: ASSLADRVLSYEQY

J gene: TRBJ1-5
V gene: TRBV5-4
CDR3 protein: ASSFDRGQPQH

J gene: TRBJ2-3
V gene: TRBV29-1
CDR3 protein: SVEDPYAGPTDTQY

J gene: TRBJ2-7
V gene: TRBV28
CDR3 protein: ASSLPAGYEQY

J gene: TRBJ2-5
V gene: TRBV20-1
CDR3 protein: SARTVEETQY

J gene: TRBJ1-3
V gene: TRBV15
CDR3 protein: ATSRAGIEGNTIY

J gene: TRBJ1-6
V gene: TRBV27
CDR3 protein: ASSSSWGPAGNSPLH

J gene: TRBJ2-5
V gene: TRBV27
CDR3 protein: ASSHGLLQETQY

J gene: TRBJ1-5
V gene: TRBV18
CDR3 protein: ASSPGTGGNQPQH

J gene: TRBJ2-7
V gene: TRBV6-5
CDR3 protein: ASSYTFSSGSVTDEQY

J gene: TRBJ1-2
V gene: TRBV28
CDR3 protein: ASMLLRGNYGYT

J gene: TRBJ2-1
V gene: TRBV12-3/TRBV12-4
CDR3 protein: ASSLWTLNEQF

J gene: TRBJ2-3
V gene: TRBV7-2
CDR3 protein: ASSLILGGRTDTQY

J gene: TRBJ1-1
V gene: TRBV7-2
CDR3 protein: ASSLQPRVNTEAF

J gene: TRBJ2-1
V gene: TRBV6-1
CDR3 protein: AGGLAGVPNEQF

J gene: TRBJ2-1
V gene: TRBV7-3
CDR3 protein: ASSLRQYNEQF

J gene: TRBJ2-6
V gene: TRBV4-2
CDR3 protein: ASRRGTGGSGANVLT